What follows describes a single T cell receptor beta chain. Antigen specificity is unknown. This sample is part of a study of cytomegalovirus exposure and HLA in healthy donors. Whole-study context: Earlier work reported 117 million unique TCR beta sequences from approximately 180 million T cells. Regarding the study as a whole: TCR beta chains associated with HLA were, in a later analysis, more clonally expanded than equally common others. CMV serostatus alone was available as immune exposure information.

With 60 Vbeta and 13 Jbeta primers, the PCR was carried out. The protocol was immunoSEQ multiplex PCR, while the TCRdb copy is restricted to in-frame clones and leaves out a portion. The table records some 150,000 clones, around 77% of them present only once. J lost 5 bases, V lost 1 base, and 5 bases had no gene match. The CDR3 extends over 15 amino acids. From germline, CDR1 is LNHDA and CDR2 SQIVND (reference sequence). The V gene is TRBV19, the J gene TRBJ1-5; 7 bases map to TRBD1. The clonotype was recovered from a woman aged 25 to 39 in good health and CMV-seronegative. Sequencing was carried out using PBMCs. The CDR3 sequence is CASSIGGGGDQPQHF. The CDR3 nucleotides are TGTGCCAGTAGTATAGGTGGAGGGGGCGATCAGCCCCAGCATTTT.